Below are 8 T cell receptor beta chains sequenced from a single sample in a study of identical twins. TCRdb recomputed calls from the 5' RACE reads with MiXCR, one row per CDR3 protein. The sample includes fewer than 650,000 distinct CDR3 sequences, 7.1% of them seen just once. This sample also appeared in a second study, on yellow fever vaccine responses in identical twins.

Source material: PBMCs. These receptors all stem from a woman between 18 and 30 years old in good health.

The V and J genes are TRBV7-2 and TRBJ2-1; D gene ambiguous. V lost 4 bases and J 4 bases, leaving 11 bases between the germline ends. CDR1 SGHTA and CDR2 FQGNSA come from the germline V gene. The CDR3 loop spans 14 amino acids. CDR3 nucleotide sequence: TGTGCCAGCAGCTCCTCCCCTATATACAATGAGCAGTTCTTC. Protein sequence: CASSSSPIYNEQFF.

This clonotype showed up just a few times. The rearrangement uses TRBV15 and TRBJ1-5; D unresolved. The CDR3 consists of 13 residues. Germline V gene lookup returns CDR1 LNHNV and CDR2 YYDKDF (reference sequence). Trimming removed 3 bases from V and 3 bases from J, with 6 bases in between. The chain's CDR3 is CATSRGFNQPQHF. DNA for the CDR3: TGTGCCACCAGCAGGGGTTTCAATCAGCCCCAGCATTTT.

This chain links TRBV20-1 with TRBJ1-2, with D unclear. There are 11 residues in the CDR3. The ends were cut back, 4 bases at V and 4 bases at J, with 7 bases in the middle. The V gene's germline CDR1 is DFQATT and CDR2 SNEGSKA (reference sequence). The CDR3 coding sequence is TGCAGTGCTACCGGGATCTATGGCTACACCTTC. It translates to CSATGIYGYTF.

The chain couples TRBV29-1 to TRBJ2-1; D is unresolved. Per germline, CDR1 SQVTM and CDR2 ANQGSEA. V lost 4 bases to trimming and J lost 0 bases, with 7 bases between them. This CDR3 is built from 13 residues. DNA for the CDR3: TGCAGCGTTGTCTCGCTCTCCTACAATGAGCAGTTCTTC. Amino acid sequence: CSVVSLSYNEQFF.

In this sample, this clonotype turned up a few times. The J gene is TRBJ1-4, the V gene TRBV12-3 or TRBV12-4; 9 bases line up with TRBD1. V shed 3 bases, J shed 4 bases, and the junction held 9 bases outside the gene matches. There are 17 residues in the CDR3. CDR3 region: CASSLDRGGGVNEKLFF. The CDR3, as DNA: TGTGCCAGCAGTTTGGACAGGGGCGGTGGGGTTAATGAAAAACTGTTTTTT.

This clonotype was seen ten or more times. The gene calls are TRBV12-3 or TRBV12-4 and TRBJ2-3, with D possibly TRBD1 on 6 matching bases. V was shortened by 9 bases and J by 2 bases, with 18 bases between the two germline ends. This CDR3 region has 15 residues. The CDR3 spells CASIPDSSNTDTQYF. In DNA form, the CDR3 reads TGTGCCAGTATCCCGGACAGTTCCAACACAGATACGCAGTATTTT.

This clonotype was seen more than once but under ten times. The chain couples TRBV5-1 to TRBJ2-3; possibly TRBD2 for D (6 bases). Germline loops: CDR1 SGHRS, CDR2 YFSETQ. CDR3 length: 18 residues. V shed 4 bases and J shed 0 bases, with 21 bases lying between them. CDR3 protein: CASSARGDSTISTDTQYF. As DNA, the CDR3 is TGCGCCAGCAGCGCCCGCGGGGATTCAACAATCAGCACAGATACGCAGTATTTT.

The V gene is TRBV4-1, the J gene TRBJ2-7, with TRBD2 identical over 10 bases. There are 16 residues in the CDR3. The V segment lost 4 bases and the J segment 4 bases; nucleotides outside the gene matches: 10. The V gene's germline CDR1 is MGHRA and CDR2 YSYEKL. In DNA form, the CDR3 reads TGCGCCAGCAGCCCAGGATGGTCACTAGCGGGGTACGAGCAGTACTTC. Its protein is CASSPGWSLAGYEQYF.